Listed here are 32 T cell receptor beta chains from one sample, sequenced in a study of T-cell memory formation after mild COVID-19. TCRdb passed the 5' RACE reads through MiXCR, listing each CDR3 protein once. This repertoire shows some 270,000 distinct CDR3 sequences, roughly 14% found once; its top ten account for 2.1%. The sequenced sample was PBMCs or a T cell subset sorted from them (not recorded which). The source of these receptors is an adult woman who had mild COVID-19 (a few samples of this study predate the infection). Cell type and time point are not known.

The rearrangement joins TRBV7-2 to TRBJ1-6; 8 positions match TRBD1. Germline V gene sequence: CDR1 SGHTA, CDR2 FQGNSA. The CDR3 is 16 residues long. V was clipped by 5 bases and J by 5 bases; unmatched bases: 8. CDR3 protein: CASSRGQGRNNSPLHF. CDR3 in DNA: TGTGCCAGCAGCCGAGGACAGGGAAGGAATAATTCACCCCTCCACTTT.

The sample holds many counts of this clonotype. The rearrangement uses TRBV7-9 and TRBJ2-7, with D possibly TRBD1 on 6 matching bases. The V end was cut by 4 bases, the J end by 2 bases, with 12 bases between. The germline V gene has CDR1 SEHNR and CDR2 FQNEAQ (reference sequence). The CDR3 runs 14 residues. The CDR3 protein is CASSSSGQAYEQYF. Here the CDR3 DNA reads TGTGCCAGCAGCTCGTCGGGACAAGCCTACGAGCAGTACTTC.

V gene TRBV6-6 combines with J gene TRBJ2-3; no firm D call. CDR1 and CDR2 (germline): MNHNY, SVGAGI (reference sequence). V was shortened by 5 bases and J by 5 bases, with 8 bases between the two germline ends. The CDR3 covers 12 residues. CDR3 DNA sequence: TGTGCCAGCAGTATTCTAGGAGATACGCAGTATTTT. It codes for CASSILGDTQYF.

There are many counts of this clonotype. V and J are TRBV4-2 and TRBJ2-5, with 9 bases identical to TRBD2. CDR1 LGHNA and CDR2 YNFKEQ come from the germline V gene. The CDR3 has 16 amino acids. Germline trimming cut 1 base from V and 5 bases from J; bases unmatched to any gene: 8. The CDR3 region has the DNA TGTGCCAGCAGCCAAGTGGGTAGCGGGAGCGGTGAGACCCAGTACTTC. Translation: CASSQVGSGSGETQYF.

This clonotype was picked up a small number of times. V usage is TRBV9 and J usage is TRBJ1-2; the D gene is possibly TRBD1 (6 bases). Germline lookup yields CDR1 SGDLS and CDR2 YYNGEE. This CDR3 contains 12 residues. Trimming removed 7 bases at V and 9 bases at J, with 16 bases between. CDR3 region: CASGGQTGSYTF. The CDR3 DNA sequence: TGTGCCAGCGGAGGCCAAACAGGGAGCTACACCTTC.

This clonotype was picked up a small number of times. The V call is TRBV5-1, the J call TRBJ2-1, with unresolved D. CDR3 length equals 14 residues. V was trimmed by 4 bases and J by 4 bases, leaving 12 bases between them. From germline, CDR1 is SGHRS and CDR2 YFSETQ. The CDR3 spells CASSKDPSYNEQFF. The CDR3 DNA sequence: TGCGCCAGCAGCAAGGACCCCTCGTACAATGAGCAGTTCTTC. Full variable domain (missing parts from reference TRBV5-1 and TRBJ2-1): KAGVTQTPRYLIKTRGQQVTLSCSPISGHRSVSWYQQTPGQGLQFLFEYFSETQRNKGNFPGRFSGRQFSNSRSEMNVSTLELGDSALYLCASSKDPSYNEQFFGPGTRLTVL.

This clonotype was found a few times. J is TRBJ2-5 and V is TRBV29-1; 9 bases are shared with TRBD2. V gave up 4 bases and J gave up 4 bases; unmatched junction bases: 10. CDR1 SQVTM and CDR2 ANQGSEA come from the germline V gene. The CDR3 extends over 15 amino acids. As DNA, the CDR3 is TGCAGCGTTGTCTTTCGGGGACTAGCAAGAGAGACCCAGTACTTC. This encodes CSVVFRGLARETQYF. The full variable domain, in which reference TRBV29-1 and TRBJ2-5 provide the parts outside the CDR3, is SAVISQKPSRDICQRGTSLTIQCQVDSQVTMMFWYRQQPGQSLTLIATANQGSEATYESGFVIDKFPISRPNLTFSTLTVSNMSPEDSSIYLCSVVFRGLARETQYFGPGTRLLVL.

The chain is built from TRBV7-2 and TRBJ2-6, with a possible D match to TRBD2 (7 bases). The CDR3 contains 18 residues. V was clipped by 2 bases and J by 4 bases, with 18 bases between them. The germline V gene encodes CDR1 SGHTA and CDR2 FQGNSA. CDR3 residues: CASSLRLAGVRGANVLTF. The CDR3 DNA reads as TGTGCCAGCAGCTTAAGACTAGCAGGGGTGCGCGGGGCCAACGTCCTGACTTTC.

The table lists this clonotype with many counts. The chain combines TRBV7-3 with TRBJ2-5; D possibly uses TRBD1 or TRBD2 (5 bases each). Deletions cut 5 bases from V and 2 bases from J, with 9 bases between. CDR1 and CDR2 from the germline V gene are SGHTA and FQGTGA. This CDR3 is built from 13 residues. The CDR3 protein is CASSGGPQETQYF. The CDR3, as DNA: TGTGCCAGCAGCGGGGGACCGCAAGAGACCCAGTACTTC.

The gene calls are TRBV6-2 or TRBV6-3 and TRBJ2-7; 9 nucleotides line up with TRBD2. The CDR3 covers 15 residues. The germline V gene has CDR1 MNHEY and CDR2 SVGEGT. V lost 4 bases, J lost 6 bases, and 10 bases stayed unmatched. CDR3 residues: CASSWSSGSSSEQYF. In DNA, the CDR3 is TGTGCCAGCAGTTGGAGTAGCGGGAGTTCGAGCGAGCAGTACTTC.

This chain joins TRBV5-1 and TRBJ1-4; D might be TRBD1 (6 bases). The V gene lost 4 bases and the J gene lost 2 bases, with 15 bases spanning the gap. Per the germline V gene, CDR1 is SGHRS and CDR2 is YFSETQ. The CDR3 consists of 16 residues. CDR3 sequence reads: CASSPGEWATNEKLFF. The CDR3 nucleotides are TGCGCCAGCAGCCCAGGGGAGTGGGCTACTAATGAAAAACTGTTTTTT.

The table lists this clonotype with many counts. V gene TRBV5-1 combines with J gene TRBJ1-1; tentatively, D is TRBD1 (6 bases). V was shortened by 0 bases and J by 1 base, with 10 bases between the two germline ends. The germline V gene has CDR1 SGHRS and CDR2 YFSETQ. The CDR3 runs to 15 residues. This CDR3 is CASSLGGGWNTEAFF. DNA of the CDR3: TGCGCCAGCAGCTTGGGTGGGGGCTGGAACACTGAAGCTTTCTTT.

This clonotype was detected a few times. The chain joins TRBV5-6 to TRBJ2-3; possible D gene TRBD2, 5 bases. V shed 4 bases and J shed 0 bases, with 9 bases lying between them. CDR1 and CDR2 from the germline V gene are SGHDT and YYEEEE. The CDR3 is made up of 14 amino acids. Here the CDR3 reads CASSPPGSTDTQYF. For the CDR3, the DNA is TGTGCCAGCAGCCCGCCGGGGAGCACAGATACGCAGTATTTT.

The chain joins TRBV2 to TRBJ1-5; D is unresolved. Germline assignment: CDR1 SNHLY and CDR2 FYNNEI. The CDR3 totals 13 residues. V was trimmed by 3 bases and J by 7 bases, leaving 10 bases between them. Written as DNA, the CDR3 is TGTGCCAGCAGTGAGTGGGAAATACAGCCCCAGCATTTT. Its translation is CASSEWEIQPQHF.

The rearrangement links TRBV6-1 to TRBJ2-6, with 8 bases fitting TRBD1. The CDR3 sequence is 14 residues long. Trimming cost V 11 bases and J 5 bases; bases outside gene matches: 8. The germline V gene has CDR1 MNHNS and CDR2 SASEGT. CDR3 coding DNA: TGTGCCGCCGTGGACAGGGACTGGGCCAACGTCCTGACTTTC. Amino acids: CAAVDRDWANVLTF.

This clonotype has only a few counts. CDR3 nucleotides: TGTGCCAGCAGCTCCCCAGGGAGTGCGAACGTGGGAGATACGCAGTATTTT. As protein: CASSSPGSANVGDTQYF. The chain uses TRBV7-9 and TRBJ2-3; D might be TRBD1 or TRBD2, each matching 5 bases. CDR1 SEHNR and CDR2 FQNEAQ come from the germline V gene (reference sequence). Deletions cut 4 bases from V and 5 bases from J, with 22 bases between. The CDR3 runs 17 residues.

This clonotype was detected a few times. J is TRBJ1-4 and V is TRBV20-1, with D perhaps matching TRBD1 (5 bases). Trimming shortened V by 3 bases and J by 7 bases, and 15 bases separated the two germline ends. Germline V gene sequence: CDR1 DFQATT, CDR2 SNEGSKA (reference sequence). This CDR3 spans 14 amino acids. The CDR3: CSASLGVLSEKLFF. CDR3 nucleotide sequence: TGCAGTGCTAGTTTAGGGGTTTTGAGTGAAAAACTGTTTTTT.

The chain uses TRBV7-9 and TRBJ1-4, with TRBD1 matching 9 bases. CDR1 is SEHNR, CDR2 FQNEAQ, per germline (reference sequence). This CDR3 comprises 14 residues. Germline trimming cut 3 bases from V and 6 bases from J; bases unmatched to any gene: 2. The CDR3 loop is CASSFWTGDEKLFF. For the CDR3, the DNA is TGTGCCAGCAGCTTCTGGACAGGGGATGAAAAACTGTTTTTT.

This clonotype was observed a few times. J is TRBJ1-1 and V is TRBV15; TRBD1 might be the D (5 bases). Between the trimmed V and J ends, which lost 0 bases and 1 base, there was a span of 9 bases. The CDR3 length is 15 residues. The germline V gene has CDR1 LNHNV and CDR2 YYDKDF (reference sequence). CDR3 in amino acids: CATSRDTTENTEAFF. The CDR3 DNA reads TGTGCCACCAGCAGAGATACGACAGAGAACACTGAAGCTTTCTTT.

This clonotype has a count of ten or more. The chain is built from TRBV7-9 and TRBJ2-3; D gene uncertain. CDR3 length: 15 amino acids. Per the germline V gene, CDR1 is SEHNR and CDR2 is FQNEAQ (reference sequence). V was trimmed by 5 bases and J by 2 bases, leaving 14 bases between them. CDR3 DNA: TGTGCCAGCAGCCCCCCCGGCCTTCACACAGATACGCAGTATTTT. This encodes CASSPPGLHTDTQYF.

This clonotype was seen repeatedly, ten times or more. V and J are TRBV6-4 and TRBJ1-2; 10 bases match TRBD1. With 6 bases clipped from V and 7 bases from J, the junction kept 8 bases outside the gene matches. This CDR3 region has 14 residues. Germline CDR1 MRHNA, CDR2 SNTAGT. The CDR3 DNA follows: TGTGCCAGCAGCCCCACCGGGACAGGGGCTGGCTACACCTTC. Protein sequence: CASSPTGTGAGYTF.

This sequence joins TRBV5-1 and TRBJ1-2, with D perhaps TRBD1 (5 bases). Trimming pared 0 bases from V and 1 base from J, leaving 13 bases between. CDR3 length equals 16 residues. Germline V gene sequence: CDR1 SGHRS, CDR2 YFSETQ. CDR3 protein: CASSLGAQGNNYGYTF. The CDR3 bases are TGCGCCAGCAGCTTGGGGGCGCAGGGTAATAACTATGGCTACACCTTC.

This clonotype has a handful of counts. This chain connects TRBV24-1 to TRBJ2-7, with 8 bases that match TRBD1. Germline V gene lookup returns CDR1 KGHDR and CDR2 SFDVKD. This CDR3 region has 12 residues. V lost 7 bases, J lost 7 bases, and 5 bases stayed unmatched. Here the CDR3 DNA reads TGTGCCACCAGGGACAGGGTGGGTGAGCAGTACTTC. Protein product: CATRDRVGEQYF.

The chain combines TRBV27 with TRBJ2-5; no firm D call. CDR3 size: 12 residues. Germline assignment: CDR1 MNHEY and CDR2 SMNVEV (reference sequence). Trimming stripped 5 bases from V and 5 bases from J, with 9 bases between. CDR3 region: CASSGRMETQYF. The CDR3 DNA is TGTGCCAGCAGTGGAAGAATGGAGACCCAGTACTTC.

This clonotype was counted at least ten times. J is TRBJ2-3 and V is TRBV5-8; D might be TRBD2 (5 bases). The CDR3 extends over 16 amino acids. CDR1 and CDR2 from the germline V gene are SGHTS and YDEGEE. The V and J ends lost 5 bases and 6 bases respectively, with 22 bases between them. As DNA, the CDR3 is TGTGCCAGCAGTTCTGGTGGGCTAGCACAATATGATACGCAGTATTTT. Its protein is CASSSGGLAQYDTQYF.

The chain carries TRBV18 and TRBJ1-4; the D is unclear. The germline CDR1 and CDR2 sequences are KGHSH and LQKENI. V lost 3 bases, J lost 4 bases, and 9 bases lay in between. The CDR3 has 14 amino acids. CDR3 residues: CASSPRVGNEKLFF. DNA of the CDR3: TGTGCCAGCTCACCTCGAGTGGGTAATGAAAAACTGTTTTTT.

Only a few counts were recorded for this clonotype. This rearrangement joins TRBV5-6 to TRBJ2-7, with 9 bases fitting TRBD2. The CDR3 runs to 16 residues. Germline CDR1 reads SGHDT; CDR2 reads YYEEEE. With 1 base clipped from V and 6 bases from J, the junction kept 11 bases outside the gene matches. The CDR3 coding sequence is TGTGCCAGCAGCTTGAGTATCGCGGGAGGGCCGGTCGAGCAGTACTTC. Translated, it gives CASSLSIAGGPVEQYF. The variable domain in full, with the rest retrieved from reference TRBV5-6 and TRBJ2-7, is DAGVTQSPTHLIKTRGQQVTLRCSPKSGHDTVSWYQQALGQGPQFIFQYYEEEERQRGNFPDRFSGHQFPNYSSELNVNALLLGDSALYLCASSLSIAGGPVEQYFGPGTRLTVT.

This clonotype has just a few counts. CDR3 amino acids: CASSGSSNLHGYTF. CDR3 sequence (DNA): TGTGCCAGCAGCGGGTCGTCGAACCTACATGGCTACACCTTC. The chain employs TRBV14 and TRBJ1-2; D not certain. This CDR3 contains 14 residues. Germline V gene lookup returns CDR1 SGHDN and CDR2 FVKESK. V was shortened by 5 bases and J by 6 bases, with 16 bases between the two germline ends.

In this sample, this clonotype turned up a few times. The chain uses TRBV7-2 and TRBJ2-3; perhaps TRBD1 as D (5 bases). The CDR3 covers 16 residues. V shed 0 bases and J shed 0 bases, with 10 bases lying between them. Germline V gene data show CDR1 as SGHTA and CDR2 as FQGNSA. Written as DNA, the CDR3 is TGTGCCAGCAGCTTAGCGACGACAGACAGCACAGATACGCAGTATTTT. It specifies CASSLATTDSTDTQYF.

This chain uses TRBV5-5 with TRBJ1-3; D may be TRBD1 (5 bases). The germline V gene has CDR1 SGHKS and CDR2 YYEKEE (reference sequence). Trimming left V 4 bases short and J 3 bases short, with 11 bases between. This CDR3 contains 14 residues. CDR3 sequence reads: CASSDGTVGNTIYF. The CDR3 DNA follows: TGTGCCAGCAGCGACGGGACGGTTGGAAACACCATATATTTT.

The chain is built from TRBV20-1 and TRBJ2-1; 13 bases are a match to TRBD2. This CDR3 region has 16 residues. The V gene end was trimmed by 2 bases and the J gene end by 7 bases; junction bases not matched to a gene: 8. Germline CDR1 reads DFQATT; CDR2 reads SNEGSKA (reference sequence). The CDR3 DNA is TGCAGTGCTAGATTCCGCGGACTAGCGGGAGTGAATGAGCAGTTCTTC. Encoded protein: CSARFRGLAGVNEQFF.

CDR3 nucleotides: TGCAGTGCTAGACCCCCAGCCCGGGGGGGAATGGTGCCCTACGAGCAGTACTTC. Its protein is CSARPPARGGMVPYEQYF. The chain recombines TRBV20-1 with TRBJ2-7; 8 bases map to TRBD2. CDR1 is DFQATT and CDR2 is SNEGSKA in the germline V gene (reference sequence). The V gene end was trimmed by 2 bases and the J gene end by 2 bases; junction bases not matched to a gene: 17. This CDR3 is built from 18 residues.